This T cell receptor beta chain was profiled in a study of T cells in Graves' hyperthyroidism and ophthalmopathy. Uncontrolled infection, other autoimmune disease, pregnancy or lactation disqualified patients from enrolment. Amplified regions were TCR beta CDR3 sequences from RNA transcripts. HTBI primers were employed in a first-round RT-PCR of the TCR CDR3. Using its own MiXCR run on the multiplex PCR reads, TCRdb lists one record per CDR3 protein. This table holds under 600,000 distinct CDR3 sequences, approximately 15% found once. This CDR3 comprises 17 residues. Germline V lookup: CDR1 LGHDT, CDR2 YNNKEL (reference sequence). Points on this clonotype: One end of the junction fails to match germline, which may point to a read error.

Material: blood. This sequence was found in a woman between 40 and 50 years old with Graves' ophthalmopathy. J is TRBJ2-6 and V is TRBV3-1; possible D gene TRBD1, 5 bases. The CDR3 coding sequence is TGTGGCAGCAGCCAAGATCTCCCAGGGTCGGGGGCCAACGTCCTGACTTTC. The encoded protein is CGSSQDLPGSGANVLTF.